These T cell receptor beta chains were read from a single sample in a study of T cells in Graves' hyperthyroidism and ophthalmopathy. TCRdb analysed the multiplex PCR reads with MiXCR anew, one entry per CDR3 protein. The table lists a few hundred thousand distinct CDR3 sequences, roughly 20% of them singletons, with 40% in the top ten. Sequenced: blood. These receptors were obtained from a man in his late teens or twenties with Graves' ophthalmopathy. Each CDR3 is given with its conserved first and last residue. D genes are given only for firm matches. Rows give clone size only sometimes, using once, few, many, or a class for an expanded clone.

D	V	size	J	DNA	CDR3
TRBD1	TRBV4-1	.	TRBJ1-2	TGCGCCAGCAGCCGGGGGGACAGGGAGGGCTACACCTTC	CASSRGDREGYTF
.	TRBV28	many	TRBJ2-4	TGTGCCAGCAGTCCACTAGTCCCTTTAGGACTTCAGTACTTC	CASSPLVPLGLQYF
TRBD1	TRBV7-9	.	TRBJ1-2	TGTGCCAGCAGCTACCCATACAGGGGGAAAGGCTATGGCTACACCTTC	CASSYPYRGKGYGYTF
TRBD1	TRBV4-1	.	TRBJ2-1	TGCGCCAGCAGCGAAGAAGGGACAGGGAATCTCAATGAGCAGTTCTTC	CASSEEGTGNLNEQFF
.	TRBV5-1	many	TRBJ1-1	TGCGCCAGCAGCTTGCGCCCCGTACCGAACACTGAAGCTTTCTTT	CASSLRPVPNTEAFF
TRBD1	TRBV6-1	few	TRBJ2-2	TGTGCCAGCATGACTGGGACAGGAATAACCGGGGAGCTGTTTTTT	CASMTGTGITGELFF
.	TRBV7-9	.	TRBJ1-5	TGTGCCAGCAGCTTAGAAGGGTTGCAGCCCCAGCATTTT	CASSLEGLQPQHF
.	TRBV10-3	many	TRBJ1-2	TGTGCCATCAGTGAGGTCCGGGGCGTTTGGGCCGGCTACACCTTC	CAISEVRGVWAGYTF
TRBD2	TRBV5-8	few	TRBJ2-2	TGTGCCAGCCGAGAGCGGGGGGTCACCGGGGAGCTGTTTTTT	CASRERGVTGELFF
TRBD1	TRBV7-3	many	TRBJ2-3	TGTGCCAGCAGCGTACAGGGGGCCATCACAGATACGCAGTATTTT	CASSVQGAITDTQYF
TRBD2	TRBV5-1	once	TRBJ2-1	TGCGCCAGCAGCACGCAGACTAGCGGGGTCCTCTCCTACAATGAGCAGTTCTTC	CASSTQTSGVLSYNEQFF
.	TRBV7-2	many	TRBJ2-7	TGTGCCAGCAGCTCCTTAGGGGCCACCTACGAGCAGTACTTC	CASSSLGATYEQYF
.	TRBV20-1	many	TRBJ1-4	TGCAGTGCTAGAGAATCGGGGACGGTCAGAAATGAAAAACTGTTTTTT	CSARESGTVRNEKLFF
.	TRBV6-5	many	TRBJ2-1	TGTGCCAGCAGTTACTCGATATCCCGGGGCGAAGACTACAATGAGCAGTTCTTC	CASSYSISRGEDYNEQFF
.	TRBV3-1	many	TRBJ1-4	TGTGCCAGCAGCCAACCCCTCAGAGGGGATGAAAAACTGTTTTTT	CASSQPLRGDEKLFF
TRBD2	TRBV6-2/TRBV6-3	.	TRBJ2-5	TGTGCCAGCAGTTACTCCGAGCGGGACCGCTTCCAAGAGACCCAGTACTTC	CASSYSERDRFQETQYF
.	TRBV5-1	many	TRBJ1-1	TGCGCCAGCAGCTTCCAGGGTGACACTGAAGCTTTCTTT	CASSFQGDTEAFF
TRBD1	TRBV12-3/TRBV12-4	many	TRBJ2-3	TGTGCCAGCAGCGGACAGGGCGCCCCCACAGATACGCAGTATTTT	CASSGQGAPTDTQYF
TRBD1	TRBV9	many	TRBJ2-3	TGTGCCAGCAGCGTAAGACAGGGGATCAGTGGAGATACGCAGTATTTT	CASSVRQGISGDTQYF
.	TRBV19	few	TRBJ2-5	TGTGCCAGTAGTGCCCGGGGACTTCAAGAGACCCAGTACTTC	CASSARGLQETQYF
.	TRBV9	.	TRBJ1-3	TGTGCCAGCAGCGTAGAGGTAACTGAGATACCTGGAAACACCATATATTTT	CASSVEVTEIPGNTIYF
TRBD1	TRBV5-1	many	TRBJ1-2	TGCGCCAGCAGCCCGACAGGGGGCACGGGCTACACCTTC	CASSPTGGTGYTF
.	TRBV5-4	few	TRBJ1-2	TGTGCCAGCAGCAACTCCGGGACGGGACCCTATGGCTACACCTTC	CASSNSGTGPYGYTF
.	TRBV20-1	.	TRBJ2-3	TGCAGTGACCGGGACGGAAGCACAGATACGCAGTATTTT	CSDRDGSTDTQYF
.	TRBV12-3/TRBV12-4	many	TRBJ2-1	TGTGCCAGCAGTCTGGCGACTAACAATGAGCAGTTCTTC	CASSLATNNEQFF
.	TRBV9	many	TRBJ1-1	TGTGCCAGCAGCGCCGACGGATTAGGAAACACTGAAGCTTTCTTT	CASSADGLGNTEAFF
.	TRBV7-9	many	TRBJ1-1	TGTGCCAGCAGCCTAGGGACATCTGAGGGTGAAGCTTTCTTT	CASSLGTSEGEAFF
TRBD2	TRBV12-3/TRBV12-4	many	TRBJ2-5	TGTGCCAGCAGTTCCTTGGTGGTAGCGGGGGGGCGGGAGACCCAGTACTTC	CASSSLVVAGGRETQYF
.	TRBV2	many	TRBJ1-2	TGTGCCAGCAGTGTATGGGGAGGTGCGGTAAATGGCTACACCTTC	CASSVWGGAVNGYTF